One T cell receptor beta chain is described in this entry. What it binds is unknown. This record comes from a study of Tregs in tolerant kidney transplant recipients. Study-wide findings and caveats: Biological reproducibility was not directly addressed in this study. Validation in larger populations is needed because few patients were studied.

Unstimulated Tregs (CD4+CD25+CD127-) and CD4+CD25- non-Tregs were sorted from PBMCs. Before regulatory T cell sorting, thawed PBMCs rested overnight at 37°C in 200 to 250 IU/ml IL-2. There are 17 residues in the CDR3. V lost 5 bases, J lost 5 bases, and 17 bases stayed unmatched. The germline V gene encodes CDR1 MNHEY and CDR2 SMNVEV (reference sequence). Repertoires were generated with immunoSEQ multiplex PCR, while TCRdb's copy carries only in-frame clones and drops some. Of under 50,000 clones listed, roughly 89% are singletons. The chain combines TRBV27 with TRBJ2-5, with TRBD1 identical over 7 bases. The receptor comes from a human donor in good health. The sequencing sample was made of Tregs from blood. DNA for the CDR3: TGTGCCAGCAGTCCCCTGCCCCCACAGGGGCCCAAGGAGACCCAGTACTTC. Protein: CASSPLPPQGPKETQYF.